This is a list of T cell receptor beta chains from one sample in a study of OX40 agonist ivuxolimab in advanced cancers. Data came from immunoSEQ multiplex PCR; TCRdb stores just in-frame clones and leaves some out. The sample yields approximately 88,000 clones, around nine tenths seen once. Sample: CD4+ or CD8+ T cells sorted from blood, taken in a trial of the OX40 agonist ivuxolimab. These receptor sequences come from an adult with an advanced solid tumor such as melanoma, head and neck, liver or kidney cancer. Both conserved end residues are part of each CDR3. A D gene is named only where the DNA matches it firmly. Not all rows give a size; the values are once, few, many and, for expanded clones, a class.

J	size	V	D	CDR3	DNA
TRBJ2-5	.	TRBV7-7	TRBD1	CASRPGTGVLETQYF	TGTGCCAGCAGGCCGGGGACAGGGGTACTGGAGACCCAGTACTTC
TRBJ1-4	once	TRBV6-5	.	CASSYGGGRYEKLFF	TGTGCCAGCAGTTACGGAGGGGGGCGGTATGAAAAACTGTTTTTT
TRBJ2-4	.	TRBV5-1	.	CAGSLGYKNIQYF	TGCGCCGGCAGCTTGGGATACAAAAACATTCAGTACTTC
TRBJ1-2	.	TRBV9	.	CASSVGRVSGGYTF	TGTGCCAGCAGCGTAGGTCGGGTTTCTGGTGGCTACACCTTC
TRBJ2-2	.	TRBV5-4	TRBD1	CASSRTGNTGELFF	TGTGCCAGCAGCCGGACAGGGAACACCGGGGAGCTGTTTTTT
TRBJ2-2	.	TRBV5-6	.	CASSYGSPAGELFF	TGTGCCAGCAGCTACGGATCTCCGGCCGGGGAGCTGTTTTTT
TRBJ1-1	.	TRBV19	.	CASSIERGGTEAFF	TGTGCCAGTAGTATAGAGAGGGGGGGAACTGAAGCTTTCTTT
TRBJ2-5	.	TRBV2	.	CASRPGTVEETQYF	TGTGCCAGCAGGCCCGGGACCGTCGAAGAGACCCAGTACTTC
TRBJ2-2	.	TRBV6-1	.	CASSEALLRAGTGELFF	TGTGCCAGCAGTGAGGCCCTGTTGCGGGCAGGCACCGGGGAGCTGTTTTTT
TRBJ2-1	.	TRBV11-3	.	CASSLDRANEQFF	TGTGCCAGCAGCTTAGACAGGGCAAATGAGCAGTTCTTC
TRBJ2-3	.	TRBV4-2	.	CASSIARGNTDTQYF	TGTGCCAGCAGCATCGCTAGGGGGAACACAGATACGCAGTATTTT
TRBJ2-2	.	TRBV5-6	.	CASSLKGGELFF	TGTGCCAGCAGCTTGAAGGGAGGGGAGCTGTTTTTT
TRBJ1-4	once	TRBV11-2	.	CASSLDQRRNEKLFF	TGTGCCAGCAGCTTAGATCAGCGCCGTAATGAAAAACTGTTTTTT
TRBJ1-1	.	TRBV5-1	.	CASSLGPGVTEAFF	TGCGCCAGCAGCTTGGGGCCAGGGGTCACTGAAGCTTTCTTT
TRBJ1-4	.	TRBV6-1	.	CASSGVSAMFF	TGTGCCAGCAGTGGTGTCTCGGCGATGTTTTTT
TRBJ2-3	.	TRBV7-2	.	CASSFQRSLTDTQYF	TGTGCCAGCAGCTTCCAGCGATCCCTCACAGATACGCAGTATTTT
TRBJ2-3	.	TRBV28	TRBD2	CASSPSGGSTDTQYF	TGTGCCAGCAGTCCTAGCGGGGGATCCACAGATACGCAGTATTTT
TRBJ1-6	.	TRBV4-2	.	CASSQERDPNSPLHF	TGTGCCAGCAGCCAAGAACGGGACCCAAATTCACCCCTCCACTTT
TRBJ1-2	.	TRBV9	TRBD1	CASSVDGTENGYTF	TGTGCCAGCAGCGTAGATGGGACAGAAAATGGCTACACCTTC
TRBJ1-5	.	TRBV6-6	.	CASSYGQGGNQPQHF	TGTGCCAGCAGTTACGGCCAGGGAGGCAATCAGCCCCAGCATTTT
TRBJ1-5	few	TRBV7-2	.	CASSLTVNSNQPQHF	TGTGCCAGCAGCTTGACAGTTAATAGCAATCAGCCCCAGCATTTT
TRBJ1-3	.	TRBV28	.	CASTLGWSGNTIYF	TGTGCCAGCACTTTGGGCTGGTCTGGAAACACCATATATTTT
TRBJ2-5	.	TRBV18	TRBD1	CASSYSVDRGRETQYF	TGTGCCAGCTCATATTCTGTGGACAGGGGGCGAGAGACCCAGTACTTC
TRBJ2-3	.	TRBV7-2	TRBD1	CASSLVWGQMTDTQYF	TGTGCCAGCAGCTTAGTCTGGGGACAGATGACAGATACGCAGTATTTT
TRBJ1-4	.	TRBV29-1	.	CSVAWDIGEKLFF	TGCAGCGTCGCCTGGGACATCGGAGAAAAACTGTTTTTT
TRBJ2-3	.	TRBV7-3	TRBD2	CASSFAGESDTQYF	TGTGCCAGCAGCTTTGCGGGAGAGTCAGATACGCAGTATTTT
TRBJ1-2	.	TRBV4-3	.	CASSPPNEGYGYTF	TGCGCCAGCAGCCCCCCTAATGAGGGCTATGGCTACACCTTC
TRBJ1-4	.	TRBV14	TRBD1	CASSLPRTGRGRTNEKLFF	TGTGCCAGCAGCCTCCCGCGGACAGGGAGGGGTAGAACTAATGAAAAACTGTTTTTT
TRBJ1-1	few	TRBV11-2	.	CASSSSGGTEAFF	TGTGCCAGCAGCTCCTCCGGGGGGACTGAAGCTTTCTTT
TRBJ1-6	.	TRBV29-1	TRBD1	CSAAPTGSGDRDRGSKRSPLHF	TGCAGCGCCGCCCCGACGGGCTCCGGAGACCGGGACAGGGGGAGTAAGAGGTCACCCCTCCACTTT
TRBJ2-5	.	TRBV7-9	.	CASSPPQGTQYF	TGTGCCAGCAGCCCTCCACAGGGGACCCAGTACTTC
TRBJ1-2	.	TRBV7-2	.	CASSPGGGDDFSGYTF	TGTGCCAGCAGCCCCGGAGGTGGCGACGATTTCAGTGGCTACACCTTC
TRBJ2-1	.	TRBV9	TRBD2	CASSPGGSGRRNEQFF	TGTGCCAGCAGCCCCGGGGGTAGCGGGAGAAGGAATGAGCAGTTCTTC
TRBJ1-2	.	TRBV4-2	.	CASSQDRGGGYGYTF	TGTGCCAGCAGCCAAGATAGGGGGGGCGGCTATGGCTACACCTTC
TRBJ2-2	.	TRBV11-2	.	CASSLAGNTGELFF	TGTGCCAGCAGCTTAGCGGGTAACACCGGGGAGCTGTTTTTT
TRBJ1-5	.	TRBV19	.	CASSTSGYSNQPQHF	TGTGCCAGTAGTACCTCGGGATATAGCAATCAGCCCCAGCATTTT
TRBJ2-5	.	TRBV2	.	CASSERRSQETQYF	TGTGCCAGCAGTGAAAGGCGGTCACAAGAGACCCAGTACTTC
TRBJ2-3	.	TRBV28	TRBD2	CASRGRGDTTTDTQYF	TGTGCCAGCAGGGGGCGGGGGGACACGACCACAGATACGCAGTATTTT
TRBJ2-7	.	TRBV5-1	TRBD1	CASSPGDRHTYEQYF	TGCGCCAGCAGCCCAGGGGACAGGCACACCTACGAGCAGTACTTC
TRBJ1-4	.	TRBV19	.	CASSIPDGDEKLFF	TGTGCCAGTAGTATACCCGACGGAGATGAAAAACTGTTTTTT
TRBJ2-4	.	TRBV14	.	CASSLGTIRSDKNIQYF	TGTGCCAGCAGCCTAGGGACAATCCGGAGCGACAAAAACATTCAGTACTTC
TRBJ1-2	.	TRBV11-2	.	CASSLDRRGGDGYTF	TGTGCCAGCAGCTTAGATCGCAGGGGTGGAGATGGCTACACCTTC
TRBJ2-1	.	TRBV19	.	CASSPRAASGEQFF	TGTGCCAGTAGTCCTCGGGCGGCCTCAGGGGAGCAGTTCTTC
TRBJ2-3	.	TRBV9	.	CASSETRSSTDTQYF	TGTGCCAGCAGCGAAACAAGGTCTAGCACAGATACGCAGTATTTT
TRBJ1-1	few	TRBV20-1	.	CSASRGEAFF	TGCAGTGCTTCCCGGGGTGAAGCTTTCTTT
TRBJ1-1	few	TRBV10-2	TRBD1	CASSTTGGAEAFF	TGCGCCAGCAGTACCACAGGGGGGGCTGAAGCTTTCTTT
TRBJ1-2	.	TRBV19	.	CASSTDHGAITNYGYTF	TGTGCCAGTAGTACCGATCACGGGGCGATAACTAACTATGGCTACACCTTC
TRBJ1-4	.	TRBV2	TRBD1	CASAWDRANNEKLFF	TGTGCCAGCGCCTGGGACAGGGCGAATAATGAAAAACTGTTTTTT
TRBJ2-7	.	TRBV19	.	CATKMTGSSYEQYF	TGTGCCACCAAGATGACGGGCAGCTCCTACGAGCAGTACTTC
TRBJ1-3	.	TRBV6-6	.	CASNQRQGNTIYF	TGTGCCAGCAACCAAAGACAGGGAAACACCATATATTTT
TRBJ1-6	.	TRBV14	.	CASSLNFNSPLHF	TGTGCCAGCAGTCTGAACTTTAATTCACCCCTCCACTTT
TRBJ2-7	.	TRBV11-2	.	CASSRTDFYEQYF	TGTGCCAGCAGTCGGACAGACTTCTACGAGCAGTACTTC
TRBJ1-3	.	TRBV10-1	.	CASSESGSGNTIYF	TGCGCCAGCAGTGAGTCCGGCTCTGGAAACACCATATATTTT
TRBJ2-1	.	TRBV18	TRBD2	CASSGLAGGTNEQFF	TGTGCCAGCTCAGGGCTAGCGGGAGGAACCAATGAGCAGTTCTTC